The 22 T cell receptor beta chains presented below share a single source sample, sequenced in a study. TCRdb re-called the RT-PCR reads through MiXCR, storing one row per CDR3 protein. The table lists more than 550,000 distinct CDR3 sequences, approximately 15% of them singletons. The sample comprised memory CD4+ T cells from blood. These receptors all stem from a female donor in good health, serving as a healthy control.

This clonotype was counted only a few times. The CDR3 DNA sequence: TGTGCCAGCAGTGCGCAGGGAAACTACACCTTC. It translates to CASSAQGNYTF. V usage is TRBV28 and J usage is TRBJ1-2, with D tentatively TRBD1 (5 bases). CDR1 is MDHEN, CDR2 SYDVKM, per germline. Trimming took 5 bases from V and 10 from J, leaving 11 bases between them. The CDR3 has 11 amino acids.

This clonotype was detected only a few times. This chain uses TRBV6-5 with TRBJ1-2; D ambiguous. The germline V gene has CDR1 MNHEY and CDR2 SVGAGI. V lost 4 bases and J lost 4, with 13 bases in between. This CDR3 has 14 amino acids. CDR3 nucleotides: TGTGCCAGCAGTTCTCGGACGGGGAGCTATGGCTACACCTTC. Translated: CASSSRTGSYGYTF.

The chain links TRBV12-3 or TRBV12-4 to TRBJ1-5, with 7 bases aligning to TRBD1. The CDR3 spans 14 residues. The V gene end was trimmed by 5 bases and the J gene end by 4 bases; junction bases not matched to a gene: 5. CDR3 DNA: TGTGCCAGCAGTATCTCAGGGGGGAATCAGCCCCAGCATTTT. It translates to CASSISGGNQPQHF.

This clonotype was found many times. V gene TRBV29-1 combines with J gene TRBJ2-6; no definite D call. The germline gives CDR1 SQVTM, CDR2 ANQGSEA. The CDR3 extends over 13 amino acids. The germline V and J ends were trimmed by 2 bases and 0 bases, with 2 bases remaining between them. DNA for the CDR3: TGCAGCGTTGAAAACTCTGGGGCCAACGTCCTGACTTTC. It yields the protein CSVENSGANVLTF.

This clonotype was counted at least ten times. The CDR3 DNA reads as TGTGCCAGCGCCCGGGCCCCTGGGCCTTCTGAAGCTTTCTTT. Translating it yields CASARAPGPSEAFF. This chain connects TRBV6-2 or TRBV6-3 to TRBJ1-1, with D hard to call. Trimming stripped 8 bases from V and 6 bases from J, with 19 bases between. The germline V gene encodes CDR1 MNHEY and CDR2 SVGEGT. CDR3 size: 14 residues.

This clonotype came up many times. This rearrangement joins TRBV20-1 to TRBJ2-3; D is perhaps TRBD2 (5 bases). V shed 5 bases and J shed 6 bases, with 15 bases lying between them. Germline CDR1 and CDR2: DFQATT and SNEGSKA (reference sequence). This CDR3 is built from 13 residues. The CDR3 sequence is CSAQDSTADTQYF. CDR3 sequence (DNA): TGCAGTGCTCAGGACTCCACCGCGGATACGCAGTATTTT.

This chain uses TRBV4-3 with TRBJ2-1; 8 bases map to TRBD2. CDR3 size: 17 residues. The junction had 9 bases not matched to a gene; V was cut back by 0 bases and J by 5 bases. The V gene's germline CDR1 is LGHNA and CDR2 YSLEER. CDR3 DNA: TGCGCCAGCAGCCAAGATGCAACGGGAGGGCCGGACAATGAGCAGTTCTTC. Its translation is CASSQDATGGPDNEQFF.

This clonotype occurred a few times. This CDR3 reads CASSLALTRVTMNTEAFF. In nucleotides, the CDR3 is TGCGCCAGCAGCTTGGCCCTAACGAGGGTGACAATGAACACTGAAGCTTTCTTT. The chain employs TRBV5-1 and TRBJ1-1, with unresolved D. Germline assignment: CDR1 SGHRS and CDR2 YFSETQ. V lost 0 bases to trimming and J lost 0 bases, with 18 bases between them. The CDR3 is made up of 18 amino acids.

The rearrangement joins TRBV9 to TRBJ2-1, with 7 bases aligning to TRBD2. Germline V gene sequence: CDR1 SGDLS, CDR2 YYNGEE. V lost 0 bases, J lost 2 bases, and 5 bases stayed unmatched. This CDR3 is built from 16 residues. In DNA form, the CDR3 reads TGTGCCAGCAGCGTAGTTCCTAGCGGAGCCTACAATGAGCAGTTCTTC. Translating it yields CASSVVPSGAYNEQFF.

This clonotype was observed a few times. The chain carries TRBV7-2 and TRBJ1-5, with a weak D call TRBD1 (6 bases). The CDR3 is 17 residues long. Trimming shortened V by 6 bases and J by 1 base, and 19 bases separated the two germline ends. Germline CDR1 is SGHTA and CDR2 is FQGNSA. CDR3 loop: CASSPTRGRVSNQPQHF. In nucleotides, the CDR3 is TGTGCCAGCAGTCCCACTCGGGGGCGCGTCAGCAATCAGCCCCAGCATTTT.

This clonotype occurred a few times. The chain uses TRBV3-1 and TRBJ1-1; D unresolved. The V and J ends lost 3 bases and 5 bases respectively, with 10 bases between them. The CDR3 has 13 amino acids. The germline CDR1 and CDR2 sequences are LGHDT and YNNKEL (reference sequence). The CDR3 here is CASSQGDWTEAFF. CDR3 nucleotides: TGTGCCAGCAGCCAGGGAGATTGGACTGAAGCTTTCTTT.

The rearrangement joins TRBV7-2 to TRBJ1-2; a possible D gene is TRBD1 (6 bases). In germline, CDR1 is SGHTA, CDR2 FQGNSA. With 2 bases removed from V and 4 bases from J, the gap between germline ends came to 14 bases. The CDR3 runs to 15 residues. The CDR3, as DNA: TGTGCCAGCAGCTTAACGGGGGGAGGGGGCTATGGCTACACCTTC. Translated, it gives CASSLTGGGGYGYTF.

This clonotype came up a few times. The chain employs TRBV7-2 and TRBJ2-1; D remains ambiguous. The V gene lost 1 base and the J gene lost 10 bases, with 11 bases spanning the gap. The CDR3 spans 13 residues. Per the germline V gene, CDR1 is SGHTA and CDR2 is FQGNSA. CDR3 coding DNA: TGTGCCAGCAGCTTAGAATTCAGCTCCGAGCAGTTCTTC. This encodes CASSLEFSSEQFF.

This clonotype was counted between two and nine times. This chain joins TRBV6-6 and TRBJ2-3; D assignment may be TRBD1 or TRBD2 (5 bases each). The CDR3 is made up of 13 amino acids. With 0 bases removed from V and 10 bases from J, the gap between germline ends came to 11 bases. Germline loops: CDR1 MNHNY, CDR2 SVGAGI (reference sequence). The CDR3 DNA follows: TGTGCCAGCAGTTACTCCCCGGGACCCCCGCAGTATTTT. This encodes CASSYSPGPPQYF.

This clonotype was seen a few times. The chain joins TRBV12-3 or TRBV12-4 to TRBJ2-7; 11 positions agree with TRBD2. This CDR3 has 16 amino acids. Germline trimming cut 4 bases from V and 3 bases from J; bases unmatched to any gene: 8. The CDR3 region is CASSSSTSGTYYEQYF. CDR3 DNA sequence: TGTGCCAGCAGTTCATCGACTAGCGGGACTTACTACGAGCAGTACTTC.

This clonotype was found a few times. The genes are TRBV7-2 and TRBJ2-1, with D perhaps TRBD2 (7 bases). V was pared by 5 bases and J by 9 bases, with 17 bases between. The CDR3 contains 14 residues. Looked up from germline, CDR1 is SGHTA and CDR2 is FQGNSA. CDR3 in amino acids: CASSQGRGGGEQFF. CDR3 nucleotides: TGTGCCAGCAGCCAGGGCCGAGGGGGGGGTGAGCAGTTCTTC.

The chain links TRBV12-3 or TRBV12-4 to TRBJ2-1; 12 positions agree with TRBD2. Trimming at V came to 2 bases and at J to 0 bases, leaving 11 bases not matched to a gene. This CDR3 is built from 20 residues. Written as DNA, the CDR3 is TGTGCCAGCAGTTTAACCCACGGGACTAGCGGGCGCGCCTCCTACAATGAGCAGTTCTTC. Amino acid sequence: CASSLTHGTSGRASYNEQFF.

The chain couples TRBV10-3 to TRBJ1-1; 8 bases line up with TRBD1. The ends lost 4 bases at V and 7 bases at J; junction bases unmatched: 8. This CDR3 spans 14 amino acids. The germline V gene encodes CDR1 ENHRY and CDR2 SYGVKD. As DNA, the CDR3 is TGTGCCATCAGTGGAGGGACAGGTTTCGGTGAAGCTTTCTTT. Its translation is CAISGGTGFGEAFF.

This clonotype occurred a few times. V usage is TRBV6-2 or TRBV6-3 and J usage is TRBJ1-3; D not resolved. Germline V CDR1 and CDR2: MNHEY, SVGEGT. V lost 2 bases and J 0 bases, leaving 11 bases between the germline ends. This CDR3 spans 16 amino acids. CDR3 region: CASSYLPNYSGNTIYF. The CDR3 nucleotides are TGTGCCAGCAGTTACCTCCCTAACTACTCTGGAAACACCATATATTTT.

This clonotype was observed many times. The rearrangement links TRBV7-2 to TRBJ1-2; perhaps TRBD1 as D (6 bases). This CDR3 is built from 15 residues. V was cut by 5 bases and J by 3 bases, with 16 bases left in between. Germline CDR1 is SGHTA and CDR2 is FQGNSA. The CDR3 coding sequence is TGTGCCAGCAGCACAGGACAGCTGGCGGACTATGGCTACACCTTC. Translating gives CASSTGQLADYGYTF.

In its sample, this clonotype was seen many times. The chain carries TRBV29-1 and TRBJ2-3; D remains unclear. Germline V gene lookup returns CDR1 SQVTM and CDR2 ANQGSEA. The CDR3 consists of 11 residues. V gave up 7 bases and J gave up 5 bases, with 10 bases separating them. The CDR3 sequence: CSATSEDTQYF. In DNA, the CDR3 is TGCAGCGCCACCTCAGAAGATACGCAGTATTTT.

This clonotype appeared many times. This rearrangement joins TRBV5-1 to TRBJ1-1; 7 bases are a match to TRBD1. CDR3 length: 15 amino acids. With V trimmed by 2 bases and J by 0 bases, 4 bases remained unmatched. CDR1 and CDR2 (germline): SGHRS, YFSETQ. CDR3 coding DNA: TGCGCCAGCAGCTTCACCGGGACAGTGAACACTGAAGCTTTCTTT. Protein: CASSFTGTVNTEAFF.